The 8 T cell receptor beta chains given below trace back to one sample, sequenced in a study of blood T cell repertoires in COVID-19. The repertoire was sequenced with immunoSEQ multiplex PCR; TCRdb's copy has only in-frame clones and lacks some. Of 300,000 to 350,000 clones listed, 90% were seen once; the top ten hold about 4%. Source material: PBMCs or T cells enriched from blood (not recorded which). These receptors came from a woman aged 30 to 39 who had been exposed to COVID-19.

This rearrangement joins TRBV5-1 to TRBJ2-5, with 8 positions matching TRBD2. J lost 1 base, V lost 4 bases, and 9 bases had no gene match. The V gene's germline CDR1 is SGHRS and CDR2 YFSETQ. The CDR3 length is 16 residues. The CDR3 DNA is TGCGCCAGCAGCCCGGGAGGGCTGGGGCTCCAAGAGACCCAGTACTTC. Translation gives CASSPGGLGLQETQYF.

The chain recombines TRBV30 with TRBJ1-1; the D is unclear. V was clipped by 2 bases and J by 1 base, with 5 bases between them. The length of the CDR3 is 12 residues. Germline V gene sequence: CDR1 GTSNPN, CDR2 SVGIG (reference sequence). The CDR3 DNA follows: TGTGCCTGGAGTCGGGAGAACACTGAAGCTTTCTTT. This encodes CAWSRENTEAFF.

The chain joins TRBV19 to TRBJ1-3; weak D call: TRBD1 (6 bases). The CDR3 sequence is 15 residues long. The V end was cut by 6 bases, the J end by 0 bases, with 12 bases between. The germline V gene encodes CDR1 LNHDA and CDR2 SQIVND (reference sequence). The CDR3 nucleotides read TGTGCCAGTAGGGCAGGGGCCCTCTCTGGAAACACCATATATTTT. This encodes CASRAGALSGNTIYF.

The V gene is TRBV6-5, the J gene TRBJ1-1; D is possibly TRBD1 (5 bases). V gave up 7 bases and J gave up 7 bases, with 19 bases separating them. Per the germline V gene, CDR1 is MNHEY and CDR2 is SVGAGI. The CDR3 contains 14 residues. CDR3 nucleotides: TGTGCCAGCATCGCCGGGACCCCCGGGGGTGAAGCTTTCTTT. This gives the protein CASIAGTPGGEAFF.

V is TRBV6-2 or TRBV6-3 and J is TRBJ2-3, with D perhaps TRBD2 (5 bases). From germline, CDR1 is MNHEY and CDR2 SVGEGT. Trimming cost V 3 bases and J 5 bases, with 18 bases left between them. The CDR3 contains 16 residues. Here the CDR3 DNA reads TGTGCCAGCAGTTATAAGGCGGGCCCGACTGGAGATACGCAGTATTTT. Translation: CASSYKAGPTGDTQYF.

The rearrangement links TRBV4-2 to TRBJ1-2; TRBD1 matches at 11 bases. CDR1 is LGHNA and CDR2 is YNFKEQ in the germline V gene. The CDR3 runs 15 residues. With 1 base clipped from V and 5 bases from J, the junction kept 3 bases outside the gene matches. In nucleotides, the CDR3 is TGTGCCAGCAGCCAAGGGACAGGGGGCGTGTATGGCTACACCTTC. Translation: CASSQGTGGVYGYTF.

This rearrangement joins TRBV24-1 to TRBJ1-2; no definite D call. Germline CDR1 and CDR2: KGHDR and SFDVKD. The CDR3 covers 13 residues. Deletions cut 2 bases from V and 4 bases from J, with 7 bases between. CDR3 residues: CATSDYFGYGYTF. The CDR3, as DNA: TGTGCCACCAGTGATTACTTTGGCTATGGCTACACCTTC.

V is TRBV27 and J is TRBJ1-5; possible D gene TRBD1, 5 bases. The CDR3 is 14 residues long. Germline-derived CDR1 and CDR2 are MNHEY and SMNVEV (reference sequence). Between the trimmed V and J ends, which lost 2 bases and 10 bases, there was a span of 15 bases. The CDR3 coding sequence is TGTGCCAGCAGTTTAAAGGAGGGGCCCGCTCCCCAGCATTTT. It is translated as CASSLKEGPAPQHF.